This passage covers 9 T cell receptor beta chains from one sample sequenced in a study of blood T cell repertoires in COVID-19. Assay: immunoSEQ multiplex PCR; the TCRdb copy retains only in-frame clones and omits some. The table lists around 63,000 clones, 88% of them singletons. Sequenced: peripheral blood. These receptors were collected from a man in his forties or fifties with active COVID-19.

The chain combines TRBV6-5 with TRBJ2-2, with TRBD1 identical over 9 bases. Trimming removed 5 bases from V and 5 bases from J; junction bases left unmatched: 3. Germline CDR1 reads MNHEY; CDR2 reads SVGAGI. CDR3 size: 14 residues. Here the CDR3 reads CASSPGTGTGELFF. CDR3 coding DNA: TGTGCCAGCAGTCCCGGGACAGGGACCGGGGAGCTGTTTTTT.

A single count supports this clone. The CDR3 coding sequence is TGTGCCAGTAGCCAGGGCAGTTTTTCAGCTGGAAACACCATATATTTT. Its translation is CASSQGSFSAGNTIYF. The rearrangement links TRBV19 to TRBJ1-3; TRBD1 might be the D (5 bases). CDR3 length: 16 amino acids. Trimming pared 6 bases from V and 2 bases from J, leaving 17 bases between. The germline V gene has CDR1 LNHDA and CDR2 SQIVND (reference sequence).

The chain carries TRBV2 and TRBJ2-3; 8 bases agree with TRBD1. The trim removed 9 bases at V and 3 bases at J, leaving 2 bases unmatched. This CDR3 contains 12 residues. Germline CDR1 is SNHLY and CDR2 is FYNNEI. The CDR3 nucleotides read TGTGCCAGGACAGGGGAAACAGATACGCAGTATTTT. Its protein is CARTGETDTQYF.

This clone was detected only a few times. The J gene is TRBJ2-2, the V gene TRBV19; D remains ambiguous. The germline V gene encodes CDR1 LNHDA and CDR2 SQIVND (reference sequence). V gave up 2 bases and J gave up 6 bases, with 13 bases separating them. This CDR3 spans 15 amino acids. As DNA, the CDR3 is TGTGCCAGTAGTATACAGGAACAGAGAGCCGGGGAGCTGTTTTTT. This gives the protein CASSIQEQRAGELFF.

This clone showed up just a few times. This sequence joins TRBV30 and TRBJ1-6, with no clear D. The CDR3 contains 14 residues. Between the trimmed V and J ends, which lost 2 bases and 7 bases, there was a span of 12 bases. Germline V lookup: CDR1 GTSNPN, CDR2 SVGIG (reference sequence). This chain's CDR3 is CAWSQTLGNSPLHF. CDR3 DNA: TGTGCCTGGAGTCAGACCCTCGGGAATTCACCCCTCCACTTT.

The chain is built from TRBV11-2 and TRBJ1-2; 8 bases are a match to TRBD1. The CDR3 loop spans 16 amino acids. The V and J ends lost 5 bases and 5 bases, in that order; junction bases with no gene match: 13. Looked up from germline, CDR1 is SGHAT and CDR2 is FQNNGV. CDR3 residues: CASSRIYGQGPYGYTF. Written as DNA, the CDR3 is TGTGCCAGCAGCCGGATTTACGGACAGGGCCCTTATGGCTACACCTTC.

CDR3 DNA sequence: TGTGCCAGCAGTTACGCGGGGAACACTGAAGCTTTCTTT. This sequence encodes CASSYAGNTEAFF. The chain recombines TRBV12-3 or TRBV12-4 with TRBJ1-1; D unclear. The CDR3 contains 13 residues. The V gene lost 4 bases and the J gene lost 1 base, with 7 bases spanning the gap.

The chain carries TRBV14 and TRBJ2-5; 7 nucleotides match TRBD2. Germline CDR1 and CDR2: SGHDN and FVKESK. With 4 bases clipped from V and 7 bases from J, the junction kept 6 bases outside the gene matches. This CDR3 region has 13 residues. The CDR3 loop is CASSPWREGTQYF. The CDR3 DNA reads TGTGCCAGCAGCCCCTGGAGGGAGGGGACCCAGTACTTC.

The genes are TRBV2 and TRBJ2-1; TRBD2 might be the D (5 bases). In germline, CDR1 is SNHLY, CDR2 FYNNEI. The CDR3 has 13 amino acids. V gave up 6 bases and J gave up 4 bases, with 10 bases separating them. CDR3 sequence reads: CASSWAGYNEQFF. Written as DNA, the CDR3 is TGTGCCAGCAGCTGGGCGGGTTACAATGAGCAGTTCTTC.